In its sample, the clone carrying this T cell receptor beta chain was seen a few times. The antigen is unknown. The junction shows a germline mismatch at one end, possibly a read error. The germline CDR1 and CDR2 sequences are SGHNT and YYREEE (reference sequence). This CDR3 contains 12 residues. This entry comes from a study of T-cell memory formation after mild COVID-19. As for the study in general: TCR clusters were largely donor specific.

Study-wide findings and caveats: The second-wave clones peaking on day 37 were not confirmed as SARS-CoV-2-specific.

TCRdb processed the 5' RACE reads anew with MiXCR; each CDR3 protein has one entry. This table holds about 560,000 distinct CDR3 sequences, approximately 19% found once. Sequenced material: PBMCs or a T cell subset sorted from them (not recorded which). The TCR originated in an adult woman who had mild COVID-19 (a few samples of this study predate the infection). Cell type and time point are not known. This chain joins TRBV5-4 and TRBJ2-7, with D tentatively TRBD2 (6 bases). In nucleotides, the CDR3 is TGTGCCAGCAGCCTTAGGACGGAGGGCCTTCGGTTC. Protein product: CASSLRTEGLRF.